This TCR beta chain was recorded in a study of blood T cell repertoires in COVID-19. Germline lookup yields CDR1 KGHSH and CDR2 LQKENI. The CDR3 runs 16 residues. Trimming cost V 3 bases and J 2 bases, with 11 bases left between them. Profiling relied on immunoSEQ multiplex PCR, and the TCRdb table lists in-frame clones only, not all of them. Here the sample spans 200,000 to 250,000 clones, roughly four fifths being singletons. J is TRBJ1-6 and V is TRBV18; possibly TRBD1 for D (6 bases). The material sequenced was peripheral blood. This clonotype originated in a young man who had recovered from COVID-19. In nucleotides, the CDR3 is TGTGCCAGCTCACCGATGACAGGAACCTATAATTCACCCCTCCACTTT. Protein product: CASSPMTGTYNSPLHF.